The 15 T cell receptor beta chains below all came from one sample that was sequenced in a study of cytomegalovirus exposure and HLA in healthy donors. Clones were read by immunoSEQ multiplex PCR, and TCRdb kept only the in-frame ones, dropping some. The sample comprises over 100,000 clones, 88% of which are singletons, and about 2% rests with the top ten. Specimen: PBMCs. Receptor source: a young woman in good health and CMV-seronegative.

This clone was found once. The gene calls are TRBV1 and TRBJ2-3; no DNA check was done on the table's D call, TRBD2. TRBV1 counts as a pseudogene. The CDR3 is 18 residues long. The CDR3 sequence is CTSSQDPRGNSSTDTQYF. The CDR3 DNA follows: TGCACCAGCAGCCAAGATCCTAGAGGAAACTCTAGCACAGATACGCAGTATTTT.

The chain joins TRBV6-5 to TRBJ2-1; D may be TRBD2 (5 bases). V lost 5 bases and J lost 6, with 14 bases in between. Germline CDR1 MNHEY, CDR2 SVGAGI. The CDR3 contains 14 residues. DNA for the CDR3: TGTGCCAGCAGTCCACTGGAGCGGAGCAATGAGCAGTTCTTC. It encodes CASSPLERSNEQFF.

The gene calls are TRBV27 and TRBJ2-2; 11 bases agree with TRBD2. With V trimmed by 4 bases and J by 7 bases, 5 bases remained unmatched. There are 15 residues in the CDR3. Germline V lookup: CDR1 MNHEY, CDR2 SMNVEV (reference sequence). Here the CDR3 DNA reads TGTGCCAGCAGTTATAGCGGGGGGGGGATCGGGGAGCTGTTTTTT. Translated, it gives CASSYSGGGIGELFF.

This clone was recorded once. The chain uses TRBV4-3 and TRBJ1-4, with D uncertain. CDR3 length: 17 residues. The V gene lost 0 bases and the J gene lost 0 bases, with 11 bases spanning the gap. CDR1 and CDR2 (germline): LGHNA, YSLEER. CDR3 protein: CASSQDLSGATNEKLFF. In nucleotides, the CDR3 is TGCGCCAGCAGCCAAGATCTATCCGGTGCAACTAATGAAAAACTGTTTTTT.

The chain couples TRBV11-2 to TRBJ2-7, with D maybe TRBD2 (7 bases). CDR1 and CDR2 (germline): SGHAT, FQNNGV. Trimming stripped 1 base from V and 3 bases from J, with 13 bases between. CDR3 length equals 15 residues. The chain's CDR3 is CASSLGEGGSYEQYF. The DNA of the CDR3 is TGTGCCAGCAGCTTAGGAGAGGGGGGGAGCTACGAGCAGTACTTC.

This rearrangement joins TRBV2 to TRBJ1-2; 10 bases map to TRBD1. The CDR3 extends over 16 amino acids. Germline V CDR1 and CDR2: SNHLY, FYNNEI. With V trimmed by 6 bases and J by 5 bases, 12 bases remained unmatched. CDR3 nucleotide sequence: TGTGCCAGCAGAACCCTCCGGGACAGGGGTTTATATGGCTACACCTTC. Amino acid sequence: CASRTLRDRGLYGYTF.

The chain recombines TRBV6-5 with TRBJ2-7, with D perhaps matching TRBD1 (6 bases). Trimming left V 0 bases short and J 1 base short, with 13 bases between. From germline, CDR1 is MNHEY and CDR2 SVGAGI. CDR3 length: 16 amino acids. In nucleotides, the CDR3 is TGTGCCAGCAGTTACTCGCTGTGGGGGCCTTCCTACGAGCAGTACTTC. This gives the protein CASSYSLWGPSYEQYF.

The V and J genes are TRBV6-6 and TRBJ1-1; TRBD1 is a possible D gene (5 bases). This CDR3 contains 13 residues. Per germline, CDR1 MNHNY and CDR2 SVGAGI (reference sequence). V was pared by 6 bases and J by 6 bases, with 14 bases between. The CDR3 DNA reads TGTGCCAGCAGGCACAGGTCCTCGCCTGAAGCTTTCTTT. As protein: CASRHRSSPEAFF.

The chain has TRBV9 and TRBJ2-1; 12 nucleotides line up with TRBD2. Germline CDR1 SGDLS, CDR2 YYNGEE. V lost 4 bases, J lost 9 bases, and 8 bases stayed unmatched. The CDR3 runs 15 residues. The CDR3, as DNA: TGTGCCAGCAGCACTAGCGGGGGGCCCGATTCTGAGCAGTTCTTC. Its protein product is CASSTSGGPDSEQFF. The whole variable domain, remainder taken from reference TRBV9 and TRBJ2-1, is DSGVTQTPKHLITATGQRVTLRCSPRSGDLSVYWYQQSLDQGLQFLIQYYNGEERAKGNILERFSAQQFPDLHSELNLSSLELGDSALYFCASSTSGGPDSEQFFGPGTRLTVL.

V and J are TRBV5-6 and TRBJ2-7; the D gene is possibly TRBD1 (6 bases). The CDR3 has 14 amino acids. Germline CDR1 reads SGHDT; CDR2 reads YYEEEE. Deletions cut 1 base from V and 6 bases from J, with 14 bases between. DNA of the CDR3: TGTGCCAGCAGCTTGACAGGGTATTCCGCCGAGCAGTACTTC. Residues: CASSLTGYSAEQYF. The variable domain in full, completed from reference TRBV5-6 and TRBJ2-7, reads DAGVTQSPTHLIKTRGQQVTLRCSPKSGHDTVSWYQQALGQGPQFIFQYYEEEERQRGNFPDRFSGHQFPNYSSELNVNALLLGDSALYLCASSLTGYSAEQYFGPGTRLTVT.

The chain uses TRBV28 and TRBJ2-7, with D possibly matching TRBD1 (6 bases). Germline assignment: CDR1 MDHEN and CDR2 SYDVKM. V was trimmed by 3 bases and J by 4 bases, leaving 7 bases between them. The CDR3 contains 12 residues. CDR3 in DNA: TGTGCCAGCAGTTTCAGGGGTTACGAGCAGTACTTC. It yields the protein CASSFRGYEQYF.

V and J are TRBV5-1 and TRBJ1-1; D not certain. V lost 6 bases and J 6 bases, leaving 18 bases between the germline ends. Germline CDR1 is SGHRS and CDR2 is YFSETQ. The CDR3 totals 14 residues. The CDR3 coding sequence is TGCGCCAGCACAAGCGCAGAAGCTCATTCTGAAGCTTTCTTT. It translates to CASTSAEAHSEAFF.

The chain carries TRBV27 and TRBJ1-1; TRBD1 matches 10 bases. The germline gives CDR1 MNHEY, CDR2 SMNVEV (reference sequence). The CDR3 covers 14 residues. The junction had 3 bases not matched to a gene; V was cut back by 2 bases and J by 6 bases. CDR3 in DNA: TGTGCCAGCAGTTTAAGCGGACAGGGGGCTGAAGCTTTCTTT. This codes for CASSLSGQGAEAFF.

The rearrangement uses TRBV28 and TRBJ2-2; 10 bases line up with TRBD1. The CDR3 length is 16 residues. The V gene end was trimmed by 3 bases and the J gene end by 6 bases; junction bases not matched to a gene: 7. CDR1 is MDHEN, CDR2 SYDVKM, per germline. The DNA of the CDR3 is TGTGCCAGCAGTTTTGGGGGACAGGGGTTTGCCGGGGAGCTGTTTTTT. Encoded protein: CASSFGGQGFAGELFF.

The rearrangement uses TRBV27 and TRBJ2-1; 7 bases are shared with TRBD2. Germline V gene data show CDR1 as MNHEY and CDR2 as SMNVEV (reference sequence). The V and J ends lost 2 bases and 4 bases, in that order; junction bases with no gene match: 8. This CDR3 is built from 16 residues. In nucleotides, the CDR3 is TGTGCCAGCAGTTTACTGGGGCGGGGGAAGTACAATGAGCAGTTCTTC. Translating gives CASSLLGRGKYNEQFF.